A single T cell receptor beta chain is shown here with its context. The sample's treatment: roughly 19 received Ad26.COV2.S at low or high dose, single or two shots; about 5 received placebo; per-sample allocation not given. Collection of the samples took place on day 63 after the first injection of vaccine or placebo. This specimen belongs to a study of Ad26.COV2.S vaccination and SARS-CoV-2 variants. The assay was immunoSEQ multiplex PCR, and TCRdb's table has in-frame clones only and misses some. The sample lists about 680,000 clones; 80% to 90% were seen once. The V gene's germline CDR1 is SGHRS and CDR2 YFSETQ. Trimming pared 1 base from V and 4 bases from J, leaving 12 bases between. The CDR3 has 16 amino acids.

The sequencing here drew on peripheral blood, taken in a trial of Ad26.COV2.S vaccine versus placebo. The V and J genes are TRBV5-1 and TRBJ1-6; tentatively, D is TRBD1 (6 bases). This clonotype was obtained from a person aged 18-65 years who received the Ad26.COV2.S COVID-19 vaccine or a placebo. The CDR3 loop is CASSLTGTRYNSPLHF. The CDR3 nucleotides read TGCGCCAGCAGCTTGACAGGGACGAGGTATAATTCACCCCTCCACTTT.